The 15 T cell receptor beta chains below come from one sample, sequenced in a study of radiotherapy plus CTLA-4 blockade in lung cancer. Produced via immunoSEQ multiplex PCR; TCRdb's table is partial and in-frame only. The sample has around 130,000 clones, over 80% seen once. Sequencing used peripheral blood, obtained from a patient treated with radiotherapy plus ipilimumab. Receptors originate from a human donor with non-small cell lung cancer that progressed on radiotherapy plus ipilimumab.

The rearrangement uses TRBV9 and TRBJ1-3; possible D gene TRBD1, 5 bases. Per the germline V gene, CDR1 is SGDLS and CDR2 is YYNGEE. There are 15 residues in the CDR3. Between the trimmed V and J ends, which lost 4 bases and 3 bases, there was a span of 14 bases. The CDR3 is CASSPGGGGGNTIYF. Here the CDR3 DNA reads TGTGCCAGCAGCCCGGGGGGGGGTGGTGGAAACACCATATATTTT. The whole variable domain, remainder taken from reference TRBV9 and TRBJ1-3, is DSGVTQTPKHLITATGQRVTLRCSPRSGDLSVYWYQQSLDQGLQFLIQYYNGEERAKGNILERFSAQQFPDLHSELNLSSLELGDSALYFCASSPGGGGGNTIYFGEGSWLTVV.

This chain joins TRBV11-2 and TRBJ2-7, with no clear D. Trimming cost V 4 bases and J 4 bases, with 14 bases left between them. Per germline, CDR1 SGHAT and CDR2 FQNNGV. The length of the CDR3 is 14 residues. The CDR3 protein is CASSSEPRGYEQYF. For the CDR3, the DNA is TGTGCCAGCAGCTCCGAGCCCAGAGGATACGAGCAGTACTTC.

The chain recombines TRBV5-1 with TRBJ2-4; TRBD2 matches 8 bases. CDR3 length: 16 residues. The V segment lost 7 bases and the J segment 4 bases; nucleotides outside the gene matches: 13. Germline V gene lookup returns CDR1 SGHRS and CDR2 YFSETQ. CDR3 loop: CASRREYSGIKNIQYF. Here the CDR3 DNA reads TGCGCCAGCCGGAGAGAGTATAGCGGGATAAAAAACATTCAGTACTTC.

The J gene is TRBJ2-2, the V gene TRBV2, with 9 nucleotides matching TRBD2. Germline V CDR1 and CDR2: SNHLY, FYNNEI. The CDR3 runs 16 residues. V dropped 6 bases and J dropped 7; count of bases not matched to a gene: 12. The CDR3 coding sequence is TGTGCCAGCAGGGTACTAGCGGGTCTACTCAGCGGGGAGCTGTTTTTT. This encodes CASRVLAGLLSGELFF.

V and J are TRBV30 and TRBJ1-2; no firm D call. The V and J ends lost 1 base and 1 base respectively, with 10 bases between them. This CDR3 spans 14 amino acids. Germline V gene lookup returns CDR1 GTSNPN and CDR2 SVGIG (reference sequence). CDR3 sequence (DNA): TGTGCCTGGAGTGGACGAGACCGTAACTATGGCTACACCTTC. This codes for CAWSGRDRNYGYTF.

The chain recombines TRBV5-1 with TRBJ2-2; D is possibly TRBD1 (6 bases). CDR1 is SGHRS, CDR2 YFSETQ, per germline. The V end lost 4 bases, the J end lost 6 bases, and 7 bases lay between the germline ends. The CDR3 covers 12 residues. CDR3 coding DNA: TGCGCCAGCAGCGCAGGGGCCGGGGAGCTGTTTTTT. The encoded protein is CASSAGAGELFF.

This rearrangement joins TRBV5-1 to TRBJ2-1; D is uncertain. V lost 4 bases and J lost 0, with 17 bases in between. Germline loops: CDR1 SGHRS, CDR2 YFSETQ. This CDR3 contains 17 residues. In DNA form, the CDR3 reads TGCGCCAGCAGCCCCCAGTATTCGCACCTCTCCTACAATGAGCAGTTCTTC. It encodes CASSPQYSHLSYNEQFF.

The rearrangement joins TRBV19 to TRBJ1-2; D is uncertain. Germline loops: CDR1 LNHDA, CDR2 SQIVND (reference sequence). The CDR3 runs to 16 residues. Trimming took off 5 bases at V and 4 bases at J, with 20 bases between the two ends. CDR3 coding DNA: TGTGCCAGTAGTTTTAGGTCGCCTACCTTAGGCTATGGCTACACCTTC. It yields the protein CASSFRSPTLGYGYTF.

In DNA form, the CDR3 reads TGCGCCAGCAGCCAATCCATAGGGCGGGAGACCCAGTACTTC. The encoded protein is CASSQSIGRETQYF. This sequence joins TRBV4-1 and TRBJ2-5, with D uncertain. The CDR3 consists of 14 residues. The germline gives CDR1 MGHRA, CDR2 YSYEKL. V was clipped by 2 bases and J by 5 bases, with 12 bases between them.

The chain recombines TRBV19 with TRBJ1-1; unclear D gene. The CDR3 extends over 14 amino acids. CDR1 and CDR2 from the germline V gene are LNHDA and SQIVND (reference sequence). Trimming pared 3 bases from V and 6 bases from J, leaving 14 bases between. The CDR3 DNA is TGTGCCAGTAGTATTAATGGAGTAGTTGCTGAAGCTTTCTTT. Translated: CASSINGVVAEAFF.

The chain couples TRBV29-1 to TRBJ2-1; the D is unclear. The CDR3 spans 11 residues. The V end lost 7 bases, the J end lost 0 bases, and 4 bases lay between the germline ends. CDR1 is SQVTM and CDR2 is ANQGSEA in the germline V gene. CDR3 DNA sequence: TGCAGCGCCGGCTCCTACAATGAGCAGTTCTTC. It specifies CSAGSYNEQFF.

The V gene is TRBV29-1, the J gene TRBJ2-7; D possibly corresponds to TRBD2 (5 bases). V was shortened by 7 bases and J by 7 bases, with 17 bases between the two germline ends. Germline V gene lookup returns CDR1 SQVTM and CDR2 ANQGSEA. There are 12 residues in the CDR3. CDR3 nucleotide sequence: TGCAGCGCCCAAGCGGACTTAGGAGAGCAGTACTTC. Protein sequence: CSAQADLGEQYF.

This chain joins TRBV10-3 and TRBJ1-5, with D possibly being TRBD1 (6 bases). The germline V gene has CDR1 ENHRY and CDR2 SYGVKD. The CDR3 loop spans 15 amino acids. V was cut by 2 bases and J by 3 bases, with 11 bases left in between. The CDR3 nucleotides read TGTGCCATCAGTGAGCGACAGGACTCCAATCAGCCCCAGCATTTT. This gives the protein CAISERQDSNQPQHF.

V usage is TRBV9 and J usage is TRBJ2-3, with a tentative D call TRBD1 (5 bases). V lost 4 bases and J lost 0, with 9 bases in between. Germline V gene lookup returns CDR1 SGDLS and CDR2 YYNGEE. This CDR3 spans 14 amino acids. CDR3 nucleotide sequence: TGTGCCAGCAGCCCACAGGAGAGCACAGATACGCAGTATTTT. Residues: CASSPQESTDTQYF.

There are a few counts of this clone. The gene calls are TRBV4-1 and TRBJ1-1; D unclear. This CDR3 region has 12 residues. V shed 5 bases and J shed 1 base, with 5 bases lying between them. The germline V gene has CDR1 MGHRA and CDR2 YSYEKL. CDR3 nucleotide sequence: TGCGCCAGCAGCAGGGAGAACACTGAAGCTTTCTTT. This translates into CASSRENTEAFF.